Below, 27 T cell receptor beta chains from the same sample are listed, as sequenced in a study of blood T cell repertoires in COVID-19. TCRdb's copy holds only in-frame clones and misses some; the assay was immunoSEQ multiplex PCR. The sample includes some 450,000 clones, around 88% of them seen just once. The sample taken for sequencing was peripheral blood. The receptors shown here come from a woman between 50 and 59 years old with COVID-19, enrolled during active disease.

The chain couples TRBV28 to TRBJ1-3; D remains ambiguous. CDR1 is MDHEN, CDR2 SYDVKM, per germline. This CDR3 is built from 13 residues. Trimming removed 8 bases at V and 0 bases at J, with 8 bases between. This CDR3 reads CASRRSSGNTIYF. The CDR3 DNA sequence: TGTGCCAGCCGGAGAAGCTCTGGAAACACCATATATTTT.

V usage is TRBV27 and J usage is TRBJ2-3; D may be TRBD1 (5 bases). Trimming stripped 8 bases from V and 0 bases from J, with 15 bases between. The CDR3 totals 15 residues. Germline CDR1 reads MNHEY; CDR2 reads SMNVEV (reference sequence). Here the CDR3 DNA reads TGTGCCAGCCTACCCTCGACAGCCAGCACAGATACGCAGTATTTT. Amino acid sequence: CASLPSTASTDTQYF.

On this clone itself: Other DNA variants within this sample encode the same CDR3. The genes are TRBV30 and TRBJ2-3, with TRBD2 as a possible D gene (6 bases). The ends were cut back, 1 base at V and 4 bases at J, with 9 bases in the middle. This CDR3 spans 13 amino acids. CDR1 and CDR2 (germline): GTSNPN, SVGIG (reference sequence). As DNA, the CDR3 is TGTGCCTGGAGTGCCGGCGGGGCAGATACGCAGTATTTT. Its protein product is CAWSAGGADTQYF. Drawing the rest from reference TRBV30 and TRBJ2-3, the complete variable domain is SQTIHQWPATLVQPVGSPLSLECTVEGTSNPNLYWYRQAAGRGLQLLFYSVGIGQISSEVPQNLSASRPQDRQFILSSKKLLLSDSGFYLCAWSAGGADTQYFGPGTRLTVL.

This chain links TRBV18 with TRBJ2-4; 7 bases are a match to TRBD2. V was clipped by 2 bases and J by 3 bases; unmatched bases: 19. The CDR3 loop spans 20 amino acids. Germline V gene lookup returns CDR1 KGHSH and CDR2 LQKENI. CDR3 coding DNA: TGTGCCAGCTCACCATTAACGGCTAGCGGCGCCGAGACTATCAAAAACATTCAGTACTTC. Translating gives CASSPLTASGAETIKNIQYF.

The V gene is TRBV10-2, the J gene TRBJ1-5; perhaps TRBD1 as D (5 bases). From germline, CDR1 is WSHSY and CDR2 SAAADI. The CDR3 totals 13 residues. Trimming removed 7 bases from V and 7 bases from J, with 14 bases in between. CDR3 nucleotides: TGCGCCAGCACTCAGGGATACCGGCAGCCCCAGCATTTT. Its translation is CASTQGYRQPQHF.

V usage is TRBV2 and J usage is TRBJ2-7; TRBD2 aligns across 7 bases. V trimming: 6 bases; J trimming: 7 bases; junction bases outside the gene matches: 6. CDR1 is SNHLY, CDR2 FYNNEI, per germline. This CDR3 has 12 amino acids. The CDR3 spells CASRSGGTEQYF. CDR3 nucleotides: TGTGCCAGCAGGTCGGGGGGAACGGAGCAGTACTTC.

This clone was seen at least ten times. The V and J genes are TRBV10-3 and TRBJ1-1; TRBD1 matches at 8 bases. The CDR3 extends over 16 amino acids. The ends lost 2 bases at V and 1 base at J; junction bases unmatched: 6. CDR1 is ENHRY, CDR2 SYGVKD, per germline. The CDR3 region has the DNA TGTGCCATCAGTGAGGGACAGGGAAGTTCGAACACTGAAGCTTTCTTT. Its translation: CAISEGQGSSNTEAFF.

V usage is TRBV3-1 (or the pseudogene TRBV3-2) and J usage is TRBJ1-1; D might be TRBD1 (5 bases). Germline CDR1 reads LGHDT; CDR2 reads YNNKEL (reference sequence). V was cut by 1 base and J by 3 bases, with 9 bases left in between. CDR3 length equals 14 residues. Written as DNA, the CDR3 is TGTGCCAGCAGCCAAGTCAGGGCGGACACTGAAGCTTTCTTT. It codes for CASSQVRADTEAFF.

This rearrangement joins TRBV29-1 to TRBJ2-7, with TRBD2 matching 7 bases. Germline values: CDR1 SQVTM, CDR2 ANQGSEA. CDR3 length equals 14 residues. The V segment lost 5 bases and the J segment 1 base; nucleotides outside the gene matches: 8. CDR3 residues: CSVSGEGGSYEQYF. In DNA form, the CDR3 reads TGCAGCGTTTCTGGGGAGGGTGGGTCCTACGAGCAGTACTTC.

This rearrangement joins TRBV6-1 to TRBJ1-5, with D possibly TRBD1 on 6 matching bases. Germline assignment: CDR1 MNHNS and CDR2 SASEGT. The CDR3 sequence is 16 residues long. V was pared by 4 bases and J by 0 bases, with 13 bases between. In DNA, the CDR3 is TGTGCCAGCAGTGCCTTGACAGGTTATAGCAATCAGCCCCAGCATTTT. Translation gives CASSALTGYSNQPQHF.

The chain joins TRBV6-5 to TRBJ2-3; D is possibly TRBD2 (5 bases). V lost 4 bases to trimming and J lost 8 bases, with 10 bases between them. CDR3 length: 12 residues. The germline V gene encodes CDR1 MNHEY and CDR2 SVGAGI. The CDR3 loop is CASSSPRGTQYF. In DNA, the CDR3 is TGTGCCAGCAGTTCCCCCCGGGGTACGCAGTATTTT.

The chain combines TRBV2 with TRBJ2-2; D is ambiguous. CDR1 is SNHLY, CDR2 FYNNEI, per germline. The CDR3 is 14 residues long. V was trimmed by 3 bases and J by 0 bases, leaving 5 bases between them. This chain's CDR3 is CASSEPANTGELFF. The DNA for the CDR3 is TGTGCCAGCAGTGAGCCAGCGAACACCGGGGAGCTGTTTTTT.

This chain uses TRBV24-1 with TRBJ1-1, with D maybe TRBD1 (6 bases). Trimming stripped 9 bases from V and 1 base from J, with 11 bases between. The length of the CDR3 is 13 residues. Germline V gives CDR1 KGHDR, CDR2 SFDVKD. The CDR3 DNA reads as TGTGCCACCCGGGGGGGCAGGAACACTGAAGCTTTCTTT. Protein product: CATRGGRNTEAFF.

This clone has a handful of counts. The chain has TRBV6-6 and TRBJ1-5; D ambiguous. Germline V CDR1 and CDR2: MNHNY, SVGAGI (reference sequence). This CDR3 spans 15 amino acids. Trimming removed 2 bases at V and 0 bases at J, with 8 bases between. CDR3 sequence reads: CASSYRGYSNQPQHF. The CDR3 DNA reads TGTGCCAGCAGTTACCGGGGATATAGCAATCAGCCCCAGCATTTT.

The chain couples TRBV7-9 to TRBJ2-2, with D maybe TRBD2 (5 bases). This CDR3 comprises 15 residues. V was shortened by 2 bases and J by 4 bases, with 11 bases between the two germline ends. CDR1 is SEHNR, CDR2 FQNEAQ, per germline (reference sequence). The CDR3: CASSLIAGGTGELFF. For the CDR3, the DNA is TGTGCCAGCAGCTTAATCGCGGGTGGCACCGGGGAGCTGTTTTTT.

The CDR3 coding sequence is TGTGCTAGTGCCACCTCGAGAGACTTACCTAACTATGGCTACACCTTC. Translating gives CASATSRDLPNYGYTF. V is TRBV12-5 and J is TRBJ1-2; D unclear. The CDR3 covers 16 residues. V lost 7 bases and J lost 0, with 18 bases in between. Germline V gene sequence: CDR1 LGHNT, CDR2 FRNRAP.

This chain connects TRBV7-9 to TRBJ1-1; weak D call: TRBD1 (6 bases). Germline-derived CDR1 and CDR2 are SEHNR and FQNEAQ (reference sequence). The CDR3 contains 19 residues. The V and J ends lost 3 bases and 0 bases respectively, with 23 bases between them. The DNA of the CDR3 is TGTGCCAGCAGCTTCAAAAGGGAACCGCAGGGGCAACTGAACACTGAAGCTTTCTTT. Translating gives CASSFKREPQGQLNTEAFF. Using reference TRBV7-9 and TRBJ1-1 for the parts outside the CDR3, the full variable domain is DTGVSQNPRHKITKRGQNVTFRCDPISEHNRLYWYRQTLGQGPEFLTYFQNEAQLEKSRLLSDRFSAERPKGSFSTLEIQRTEQGDSAMYLCASSFKREPQGQLNTEAFFGQGTRLTVV.

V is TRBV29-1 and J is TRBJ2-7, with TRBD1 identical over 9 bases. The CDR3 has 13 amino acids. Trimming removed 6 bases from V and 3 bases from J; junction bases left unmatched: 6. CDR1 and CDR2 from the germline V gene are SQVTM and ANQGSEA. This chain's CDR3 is CSVRGTGFYEQYF. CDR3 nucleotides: TGCAGCGTGCGCGGGACAGGGTTCTACGAGCAGTACTTC.

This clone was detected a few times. The CDR3 DNA sequence: TGTGCCAGCAGCCAAGGGGAGCAGGGGTATGGCTACACCTTC. Translating it yields CASSQGEQGYGYTF. This rearrangement joins TRBV3-1 (or the pseudogene TRBV3-2) to TRBJ1-2, with D possibly TRBD1 on 6 matching bases. This CDR3 is 14 amino acids long. The germline CDR1 and CDR2 sequences are LGHDT and YNNKEL (reference sequence). The V end lost 1 base, the J end lost 5 bases, and 11 bases lay between the germline ends.

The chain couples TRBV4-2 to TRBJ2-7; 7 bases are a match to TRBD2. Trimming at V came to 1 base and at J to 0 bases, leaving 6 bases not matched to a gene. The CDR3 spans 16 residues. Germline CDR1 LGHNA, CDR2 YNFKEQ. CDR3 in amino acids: CASSQGSGASSYEQYF. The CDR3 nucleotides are TGTGCCAGCAGCCAAGGGAGCGGGGCTAGCTCCTACGAGCAGTACTTC.

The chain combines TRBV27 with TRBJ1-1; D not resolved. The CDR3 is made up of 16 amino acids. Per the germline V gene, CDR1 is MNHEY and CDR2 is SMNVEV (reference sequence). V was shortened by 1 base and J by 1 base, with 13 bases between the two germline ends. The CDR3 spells CASSLYGVAQNTEAFF. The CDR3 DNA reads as TGTGCCAGCAGTTTATACGGGGTCGCCCAGAACACTGAAGCTTTCTTT.

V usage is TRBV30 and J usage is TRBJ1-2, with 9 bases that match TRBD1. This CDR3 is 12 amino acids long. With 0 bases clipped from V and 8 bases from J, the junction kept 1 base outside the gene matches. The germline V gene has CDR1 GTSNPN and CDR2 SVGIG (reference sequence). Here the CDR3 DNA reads TGTGCCTGGAGTGTGGGGACAGGGGGCTACACCTTC. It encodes CAWSVGTGGYTF.

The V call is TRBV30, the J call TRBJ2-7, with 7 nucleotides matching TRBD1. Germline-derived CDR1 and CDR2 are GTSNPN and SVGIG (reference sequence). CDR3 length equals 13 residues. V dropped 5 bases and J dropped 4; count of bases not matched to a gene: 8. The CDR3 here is CAWALRDRYEQYF. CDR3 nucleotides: TGTGCCTGGGCCCTGAGGGACAGATACGAGCAGTACTTC.

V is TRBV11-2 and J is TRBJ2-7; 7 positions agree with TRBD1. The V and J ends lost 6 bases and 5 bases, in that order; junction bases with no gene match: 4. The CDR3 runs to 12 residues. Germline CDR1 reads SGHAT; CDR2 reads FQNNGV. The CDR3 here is CASRGQSHEQYF. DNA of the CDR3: TGTGCCAGCAGGGGACAGTCCCACGAGCAGTACTTC. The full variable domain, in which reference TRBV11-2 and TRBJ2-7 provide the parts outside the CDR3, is EAGVAQSPRYKIIEKRQSVAFWCNPISGHATLYWYQQILGQGPKLLIQFQNNGVVDDSQLPKDRFSAERLKGVDSTLKIQPAKLEDSAVYLCASRGQSHEQYFGPGTRLTVT.

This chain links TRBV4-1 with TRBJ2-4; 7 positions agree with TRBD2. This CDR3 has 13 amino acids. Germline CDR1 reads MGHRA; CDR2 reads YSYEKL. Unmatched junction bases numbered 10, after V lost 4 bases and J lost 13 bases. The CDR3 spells CASSLEGRGGQYF. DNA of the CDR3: TGCGCCAGCAGCCTCGAAGGGAGGGGCGGCCAGTACTTC.

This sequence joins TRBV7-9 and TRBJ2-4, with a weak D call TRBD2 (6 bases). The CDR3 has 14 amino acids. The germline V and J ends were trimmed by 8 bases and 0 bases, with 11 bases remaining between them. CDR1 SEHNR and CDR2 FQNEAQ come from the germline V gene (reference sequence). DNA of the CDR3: TGTGCCAGCGCGGGGCTTCAAGCCAAAAACATTCAGTACTTC. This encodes CASAGLQAKNIQYF.

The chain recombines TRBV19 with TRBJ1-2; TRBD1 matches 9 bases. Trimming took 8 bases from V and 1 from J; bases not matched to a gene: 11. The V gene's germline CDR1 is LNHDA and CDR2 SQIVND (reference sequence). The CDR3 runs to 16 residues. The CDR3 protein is CASRRTGALVNYGYTF. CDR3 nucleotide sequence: TGTGCCAGTCGACGGACAGGGGCGTTGGTTAACTATGGCTACACCTTC. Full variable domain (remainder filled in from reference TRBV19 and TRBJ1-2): DGGITQSPKYLFRKEGQNVTLSCEQNLNHDAMYWYRQDPGQGLRLIYYSQIVNDFQKGDIAEGYSVSREKKESFPLTVTSAQKNPTAFYLCASRRTGALVNYGYTFGSGTRLTVV.